The 3 T cell receptor beta chains below were found in one sample sequenced in a study of blood T cell repertoires in COVID-19. Using immunoSEQ multiplex PCR, the repertoire was profiled, and TCRdb retains in-frame clones only, with some absent. The repertoire holds over 90,000 clones, with about 80% as singletons. Sequenced input: peripheral blood. These TCRs come from a human donor in a cohort sampled during active COVID-19.

This sequence joins TRBV10-3 and TRBJ1-1, with TRBD1 matching over 7 bases. Trimming removed 6 bases from V and 1 base from J; junction bases left unmatched: 8. The CDR3 loop spans 15 amino acids. The germline V gene has CDR1 ENHRY and CDR2 SYGVKD. In DNA, the CDR3 is TGTGCCATCAGCACTCCGGGACAGACGAACACTGAAGCTTTCTTT. This gives the protein CAISTPGQTNTEAFF.

This chain uses TRBV5-8 with TRBJ2-2, with D possibly TRBD1 on 5 matching bases. The CDR3 extends over 12 amino acids. Germline values: CDR1 SGHTS, CDR2 YDEGEE. The V end was cut by 3 bases, the J end by 7 bases, with 7 bases between. This CDR3 reads CASSSGIGELFF. The CDR3, as DNA: TGTGCCAGCAGCTCAGGGATCGGGGAGCTGTTTTTT.

This clone was picked up a small number of times. The chain uses TRBV30 and TRBJ1-5; possible D gene TRBD1, 5 bases. Deletions cut 3 bases from V and 7 bases from J, with 16 bases between. The CDR3 runs 14 residues. Germline assignment: CDR1 GTSNPN and CDR2 SVGIG (reference sequence). The CDR3 region is CAWRVSGAGQPQHF. CDR3 coding DNA: TGTGCCTGGAGGGTAAGCGGGGCTGGACAGCCCCAGCATTTT.